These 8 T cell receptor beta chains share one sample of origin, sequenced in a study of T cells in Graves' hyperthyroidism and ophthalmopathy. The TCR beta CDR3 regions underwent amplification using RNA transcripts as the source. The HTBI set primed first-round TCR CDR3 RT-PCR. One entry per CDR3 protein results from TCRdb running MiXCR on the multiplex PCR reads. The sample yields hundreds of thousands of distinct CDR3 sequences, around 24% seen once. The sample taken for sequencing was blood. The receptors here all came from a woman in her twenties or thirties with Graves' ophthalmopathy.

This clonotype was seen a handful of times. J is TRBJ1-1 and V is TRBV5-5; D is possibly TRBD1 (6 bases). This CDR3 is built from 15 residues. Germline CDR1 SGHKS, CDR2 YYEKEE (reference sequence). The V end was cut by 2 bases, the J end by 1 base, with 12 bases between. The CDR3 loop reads CASSLSGTSNTEAFF. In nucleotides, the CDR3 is TGTGCCAGCAGCTTAAGTGGGACATCGAACACTGAAGCTTTCTTT.

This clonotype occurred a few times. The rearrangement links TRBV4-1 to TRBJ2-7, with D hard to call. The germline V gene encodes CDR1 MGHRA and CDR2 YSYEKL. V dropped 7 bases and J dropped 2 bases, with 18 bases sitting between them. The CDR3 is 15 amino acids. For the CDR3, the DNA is TGCGCCAGCACCCTCTCTGAGACCCATCCCTACGAGCAGTACTTC. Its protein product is CASTLSETHPYEQYF.

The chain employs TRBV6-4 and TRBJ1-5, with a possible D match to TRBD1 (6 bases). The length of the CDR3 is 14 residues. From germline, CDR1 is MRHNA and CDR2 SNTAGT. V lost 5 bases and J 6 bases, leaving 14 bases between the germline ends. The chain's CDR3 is CASSYLGGAQPQHF. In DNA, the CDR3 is TGTGCCAGCAGTTATTTGGGGGGGGCTCAGCCCCAGCATTTT.

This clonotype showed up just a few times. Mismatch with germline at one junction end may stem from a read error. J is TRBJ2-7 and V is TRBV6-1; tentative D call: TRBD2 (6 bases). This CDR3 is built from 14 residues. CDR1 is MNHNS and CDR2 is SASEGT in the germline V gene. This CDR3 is CASSQGLGNYDQYF. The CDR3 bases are TGTGCCAGCAGTCAGGGACTGGGAAACTACGATCAGTACTTC.

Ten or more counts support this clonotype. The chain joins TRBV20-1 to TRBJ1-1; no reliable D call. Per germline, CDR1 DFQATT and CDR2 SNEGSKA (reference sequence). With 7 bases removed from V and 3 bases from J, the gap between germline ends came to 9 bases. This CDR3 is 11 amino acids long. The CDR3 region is CSGIRDTEAFF. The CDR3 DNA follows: TGCAGTGGCATCCGGGACACTGAAGCTTTCTTT.

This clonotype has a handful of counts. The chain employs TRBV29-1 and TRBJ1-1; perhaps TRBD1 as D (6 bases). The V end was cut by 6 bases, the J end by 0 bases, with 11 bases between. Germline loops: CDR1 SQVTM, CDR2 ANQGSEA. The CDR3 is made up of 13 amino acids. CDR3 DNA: TGCAGCGTCTCGACAGGTTTGAACACTGAAGCTTTCTTT. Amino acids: CSVSTGLNTEAFF.

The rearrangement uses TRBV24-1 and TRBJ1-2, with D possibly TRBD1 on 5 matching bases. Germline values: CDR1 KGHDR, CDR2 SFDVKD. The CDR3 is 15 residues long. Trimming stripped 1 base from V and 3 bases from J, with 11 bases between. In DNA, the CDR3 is TGTGCCACCAGTGATTTACAGGTAGTTGACTATGGCTACACCTTC. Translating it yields CATSDLQVVDYGYTF.

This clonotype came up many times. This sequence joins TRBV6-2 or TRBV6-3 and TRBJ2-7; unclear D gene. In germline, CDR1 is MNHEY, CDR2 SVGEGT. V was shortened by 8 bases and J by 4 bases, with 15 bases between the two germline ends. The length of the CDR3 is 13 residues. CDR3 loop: CASSFGSRYEQYF. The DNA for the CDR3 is TGTGCCAGCTCGTTCGGGTCCCGATACGAGCAGTACTTC.